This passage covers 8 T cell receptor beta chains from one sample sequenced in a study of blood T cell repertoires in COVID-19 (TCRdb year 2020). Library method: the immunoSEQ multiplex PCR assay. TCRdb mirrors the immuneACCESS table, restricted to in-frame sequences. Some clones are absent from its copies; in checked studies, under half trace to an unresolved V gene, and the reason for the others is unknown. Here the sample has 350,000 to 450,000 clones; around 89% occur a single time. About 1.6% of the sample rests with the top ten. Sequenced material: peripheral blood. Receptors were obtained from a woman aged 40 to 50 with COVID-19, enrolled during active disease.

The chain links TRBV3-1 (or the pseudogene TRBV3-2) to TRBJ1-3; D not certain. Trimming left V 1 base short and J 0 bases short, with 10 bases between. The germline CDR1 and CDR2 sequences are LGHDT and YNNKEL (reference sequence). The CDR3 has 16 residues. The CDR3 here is CASSQGGSRSGNTIYF. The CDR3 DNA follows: TGTGCCAGCAGCCAAGGCGGCAGTCGCTCTGGAAACACCATATATTTT.

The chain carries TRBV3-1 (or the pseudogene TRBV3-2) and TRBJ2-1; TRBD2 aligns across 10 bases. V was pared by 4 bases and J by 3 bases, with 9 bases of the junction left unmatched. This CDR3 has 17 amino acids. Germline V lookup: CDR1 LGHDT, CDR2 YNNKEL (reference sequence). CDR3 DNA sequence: TGTGCCAGCAGCCCCCAACCTACTAGCGGGGACTACAATGAGCAGTTCTTC. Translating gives CASSPQPTSGDYNEQFF.

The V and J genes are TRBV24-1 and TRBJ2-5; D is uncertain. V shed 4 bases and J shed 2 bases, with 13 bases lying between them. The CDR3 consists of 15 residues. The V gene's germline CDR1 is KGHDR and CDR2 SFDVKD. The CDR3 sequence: CATSDSRQRQETQYF. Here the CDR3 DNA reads TGTGCCACCAGTGACTCGAGGCAGAGGCAAGAGACCCAGTACTTC.

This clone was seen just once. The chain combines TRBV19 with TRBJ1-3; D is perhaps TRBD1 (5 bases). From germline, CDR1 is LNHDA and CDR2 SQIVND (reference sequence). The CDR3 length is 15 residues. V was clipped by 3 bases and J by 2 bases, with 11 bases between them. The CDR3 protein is CASSIQGGAGNTIYF. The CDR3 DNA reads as TGTGCCAGTAGTATCCAGGGAGGGGCTGGAAACACCATATATTTT.

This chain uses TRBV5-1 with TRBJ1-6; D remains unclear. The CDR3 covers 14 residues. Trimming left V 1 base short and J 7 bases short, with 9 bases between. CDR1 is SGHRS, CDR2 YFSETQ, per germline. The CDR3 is CASSLPTANSPLHF. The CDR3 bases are TGCGCCAGCAGCTTGCCAACAGCCAATTCACCCCTCCACTTT. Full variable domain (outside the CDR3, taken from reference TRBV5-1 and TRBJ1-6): KAGVTQTPRYLIKTRGQQVTLSCSPISGHRSVSWYQQTPGQGLQFLFEYFSETQRNKGNFPGRFSGRQFSNSRSEMNVSTLELGDSALYLCASSLPTANSPLHFGNGTRLTVT.

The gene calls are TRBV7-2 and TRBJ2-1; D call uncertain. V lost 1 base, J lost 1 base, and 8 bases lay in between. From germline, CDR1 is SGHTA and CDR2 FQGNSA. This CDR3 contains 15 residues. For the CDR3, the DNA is TGTGCCAGCAGCTTAGTGCTAAATTCCTACAATGAGCAGTTCTTC. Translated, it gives CASSLVLNSYNEQFF.

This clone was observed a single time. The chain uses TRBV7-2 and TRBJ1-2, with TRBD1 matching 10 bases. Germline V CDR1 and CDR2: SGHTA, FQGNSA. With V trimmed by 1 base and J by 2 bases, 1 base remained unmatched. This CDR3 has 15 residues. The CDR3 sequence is CASSLGTGGNYGYTF. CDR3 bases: TGTGCCAGCAGCTTAGGGACAGGGGGGAACTATGGCTACACCTTC.

Here the CDR3 DNA reads TGCAGCGTTGTACAGGCCAACACTGAAGCTTTCTTT. Translating gives CSVVQANTEAFF. The chain couples TRBV29-1 to TRBJ1-1; tentative D call: TRBD1 (5 bases). V lost 4 bases, J lost 2 bases, and 8 bases lay in between. This CDR3 has 12 amino acids. Germline-derived CDR1 and CDR2 are SQVTM and ANQGSEA.